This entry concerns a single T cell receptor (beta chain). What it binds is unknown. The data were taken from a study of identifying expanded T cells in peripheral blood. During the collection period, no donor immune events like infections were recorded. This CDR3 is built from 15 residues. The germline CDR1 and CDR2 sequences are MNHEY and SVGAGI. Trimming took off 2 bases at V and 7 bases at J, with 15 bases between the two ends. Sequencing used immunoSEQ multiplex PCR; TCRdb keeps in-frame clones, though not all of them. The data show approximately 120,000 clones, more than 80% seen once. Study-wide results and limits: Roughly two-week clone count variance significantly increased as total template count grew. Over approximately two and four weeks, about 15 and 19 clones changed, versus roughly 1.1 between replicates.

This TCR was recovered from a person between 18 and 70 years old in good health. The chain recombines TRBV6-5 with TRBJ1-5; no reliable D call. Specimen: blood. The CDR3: CASSYTNAVGQPQHF. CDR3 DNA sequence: TGTGCCAGCAGTTACACAAACGCAGTGGGGCAGCCCCAGCATTTT.